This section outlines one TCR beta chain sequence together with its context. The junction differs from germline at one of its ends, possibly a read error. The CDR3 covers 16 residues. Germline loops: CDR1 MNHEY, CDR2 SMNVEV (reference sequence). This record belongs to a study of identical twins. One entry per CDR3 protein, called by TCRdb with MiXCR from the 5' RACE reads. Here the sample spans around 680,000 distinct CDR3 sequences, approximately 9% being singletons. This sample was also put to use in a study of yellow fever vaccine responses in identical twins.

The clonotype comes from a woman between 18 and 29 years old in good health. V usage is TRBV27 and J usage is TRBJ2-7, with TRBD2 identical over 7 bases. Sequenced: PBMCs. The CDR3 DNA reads TGTGCCAGCACCCTACATGGGAGGGAGTCCCCTTACGCGCAGTACTTC. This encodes CASTLHGRESPYAQYF.